The sequence of this T cell receptor beta chain was determined in a study of shared clonotypes between healthy human individuals. From germline, CDR1 is LGHNA and CDR2 YNFKEQ. CDR3 length: 16 residues. The V and J ends lost 4 bases and 2 bases respectively, with 17 bases between them. Spread over ten immunoSEQ deep assay plates, unsorted PBMC DNA underwent sequencing. Some clones are missing from TCRdb's copy, which holds only in-frame ones; the method was immunoSEQ multiplex PCR. The table lists 470,000 or so clones, approximately 78% of them singletons. Donors comprised healthy HIV-negative adults lacking recent acute infections or vaccinations. This clone has just one count.

The receptor's source is a woman aged 40 to 50 in good health. Some clones in this sample may be carry-over from other donors' samples. Sequenced material: PBMCs. V gene TRBV4-2 combines with J gene TRBJ1-1, with D tentatively TRBD1 (5 bases). The DNA for the CDR3 is TGTGCCAGCAGCCCCGACGGAGTTAGGGGAAACACTGAAGCTTTCTTT. Its translation: CASSPDGVRGNTEAFF.